The 8 T cell receptor beta chains given below trace back to one sample, sequenced in a study of tumor-infiltrating lymphocytes in primary liver carcinoma. Production of TCR beta cDNA used about 500 ng total RNA together with a constant-region primer. Employing slightly modified ARM-PCR, three nested multiplex PCR rounds were run, and these gave rise to the TCR beta libraries. TRBV1-TRBV30 forward primers and a C-beta reverse primer were used in the first two PCR rounds, which each ran for nine to ten cycles. TCRdb reanalysed the multiplex PCR reads using MiXCR and keeps one entry per CDR3 protein. Here the sample spans 100,000 to 150,000 distinct CDR3 sequences, 60% to 75% being singletons. Unsorted bulk tissue (roughly 17-32 mg) underwent RNA and DNA co-extraction. The sample was liver tumor tissue from sampling region 3. Subset described: tumor region T3, left-lateral pole. These TCRs come from a woman aged 55 to 70 with primary liver carcinoma and hepatitis B virus infection.

This clonotype appeared many times. The chain combines TRBV6-6 with TRBJ2-7, with D perhaps TRBD2 (5 bases). The V gene lost 0 bases and the J gene lost 0 bases, with 9 bases spanning the gap. Germline CDR1 MNHNY, CDR2 SVGAGI (reference sequence). The CDR3 totals 15 residues. CDR3 amino acids: CASSYSAGSSYEQYF. For the CDR3, the DNA is TGTGCCAGCAGTTACTCCGCGGGTAGCTCCTACGAGCAGTACTTC.

The V gene is TRBV11-2, the J gene TRBJ1-2; possible D gene TRBD1, 5 bases. Between the trimmed V and J ends, which lost 6 bases and 5 bases, there was a span of 13 bases. Germline CDR1 is SGHAT and CDR2 is FQNNGV. This CDR3 contains 13 residues. DNA of the CDR3: TGTGCCAGCAGTTACGAGACAGAATATGGCTACACCTTC. Protein product: CASSYETEYGYTF.

The chain has TRBV12-5 and TRBJ2-5; 7 bases map to TRBD1. V lost 1 base, J lost 5 bases, and 13 bases stayed unmatched. Germline CDR1 LGHNT, CDR2 FRNRAP. This CDR3 is built from 17 residues. The CDR3 sequence: CASGLEIGKVGQETQYF. CDR3 nucleotides: TGTGCTAGTGGTTTGGAGATAGGGAAGGTGGGACAGGAGACCCAGTACTTC. The full variable domain, in which reference TRBV12-5 and TRBJ2-5 provide the parts outside the CDR3, is DARVTQTPRHKVTEMGQEVTMRCQPILGHNTVFWYRQTMMQGLELLAYFRNRAPLDDSGMPKDRFSAEMPDATLATLKIQPSEPRDSAVYFCASGLEIGKVGQETQYFGPGTRLLVL.

The chain employs TRBV24-1 and TRBJ2-1; 16 bases are shared with TRBD2. Germline assignment: CDR1 KGHDR and CDR2 SFDVKD. V shed 8 bases, J shed 0 bases, and the junction held 3 bases outside the gene matches. The CDR3 length is 17 residues. As DNA, the CDR3 is TGTGCCACCATGGGGACTAGCGGGAGGGCCTCCTACAATGAGCAGTTCTTC. It yields the protein CATMGTSGRASYNEQFF.

Note on this clonotype: A read error is possible here, since a much larger clone lies one base away. The DNA for the CDR3 is TGTGCCAGCAGTCGGTTTAGGGGTGTTGGAAACACCATATATTTT. It specifies CASSRFRGVGNTIYF. The chain uses TRBV12-3 or TRBV12-4 and TRBJ1-3; D possibly corresponds to TRBD1 (5 bases). This CDR3 has 15 amino acids. Deletions cut 5 bases from V and 3 bases from J, with 14 bases between.

Remarks on this clonotype: Given the absence of the conserved phenylalanine or tryptophan at the CDR3 end, a read error is likely. The chain recombines TRBV28 with TRBJ2-1; D remains ambiguous. The V end lost 1 base, the J end lost 6 bases, and 4 bases lay between the germline ends. Germline CDR1 reads MDHEN; CDR2 reads SYDVKM. The CDR3 length is 12 residues. CDR3 in DNA: TGTGCCAGCAGTTTATCCCTCAATGAGCAGTTCTTA. Translation gives CASSLSLNEQFL.

The CDR3 loop reads CASSPLETGGRYGYTF. Here the CDR3 DNA reads TGTGCCAGCAGCCCCCTTGAGACAGGGGGCAGGTATGGCTACACCTTC. The genes are TRBV7-9 and TRBJ1-2; 10 bases are a match to TRBD1. The CDR3 consists of 16 residues. Per germline, CDR1 SEHNR and CDR2 FQNEAQ (reference sequence). The V and J ends lost 5 bases and 5 bases, in that order; junction bases with no gene match: 11. Together with reference TRBV7-9 and TRBJ1-2, the CDR3 gives the full variable domain: DTGVSQNPRHKITKRGQNVTFRCDPISEHNRLYWYRQTLGQGPEFLTYFQNEAQLEKSRLLSDRFSAERPKGSFSTLEIQRTEQGDSAMYLCASSPLETGGRYGYTFGSGTRLTVV.

This clonotype was detected a few times. The V and J genes are TRBV29-1 and TRBJ1-1; D call uncertain. The CDR3 consists of 11 residues. Per the germline V gene, CDR1 is SQVTM and CDR2 is ANQGSEA. CDR3 amino acids: CSASFYIEAFF. CDR3 nucleotide sequence: TGCAGTGCCTCTTTTTACATTGAAGCTTTCTTT. The whole variable domain, filled in from reference TRBV29-1 and TRBJ1-1, reads SAVISQKPSRDICQRGTSLTIQCQVDSQVTMMFWYRQQPGQSLTLIATANQGSEATYESGFVIDKFPISRPNLTFSTLTVSNMSPEDSSIYLCSASFYIEAFFGQGTRLTVV.